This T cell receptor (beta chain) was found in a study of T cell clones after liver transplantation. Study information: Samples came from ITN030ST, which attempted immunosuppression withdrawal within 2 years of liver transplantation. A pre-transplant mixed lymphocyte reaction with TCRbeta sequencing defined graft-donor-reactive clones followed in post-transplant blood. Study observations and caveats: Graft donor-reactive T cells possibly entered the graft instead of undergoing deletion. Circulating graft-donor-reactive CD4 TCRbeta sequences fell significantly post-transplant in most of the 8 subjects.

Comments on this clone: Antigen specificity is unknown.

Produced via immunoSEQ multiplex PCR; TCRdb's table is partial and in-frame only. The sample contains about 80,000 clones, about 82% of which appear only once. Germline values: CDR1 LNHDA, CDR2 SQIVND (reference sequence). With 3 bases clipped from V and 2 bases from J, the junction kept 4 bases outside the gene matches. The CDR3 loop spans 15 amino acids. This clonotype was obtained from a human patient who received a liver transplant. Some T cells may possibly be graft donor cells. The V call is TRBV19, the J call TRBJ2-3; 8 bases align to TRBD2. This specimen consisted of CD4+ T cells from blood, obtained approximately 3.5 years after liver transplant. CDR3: CASSMTSAYTDTQYF. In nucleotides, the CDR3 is TGTGCCAGTAGTATGACTAGCGCATACACAGATACGCAGTATTTT.